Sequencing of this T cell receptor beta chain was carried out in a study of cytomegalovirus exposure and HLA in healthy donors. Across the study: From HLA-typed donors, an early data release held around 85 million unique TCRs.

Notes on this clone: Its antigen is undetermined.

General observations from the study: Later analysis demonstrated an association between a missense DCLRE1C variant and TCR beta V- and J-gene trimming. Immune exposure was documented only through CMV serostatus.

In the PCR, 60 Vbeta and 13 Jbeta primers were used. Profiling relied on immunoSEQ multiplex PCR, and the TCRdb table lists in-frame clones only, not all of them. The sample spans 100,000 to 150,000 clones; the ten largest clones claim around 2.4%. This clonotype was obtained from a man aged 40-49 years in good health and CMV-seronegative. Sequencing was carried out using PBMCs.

CDR3 protein: CASSYRGQNTEAFF. The DNA of the CDR3 is TGTGCCAGCAGCTACAGGGGACAGAACACTGAAGCTTTCTTT. The rearrangement links TRBV7-9 to TRBJ1-1; 7 nucleotides align to TRBD1. Germline V gene lookup returns CDR1 SEHNR and CDR2 FQNEAQ (reference sequence). With V trimmed by 4 bases and J by 1 base, 3 bases remained unmatched. The CDR3 has 14 amino acids.